This T cell receptor (beta chain) was recorded in a study of control samples from healthy donors and cancer patients. V was cut by 0 bases and J by 9 bases, with 6 bases left in between. CDR3 size: 12 residues. CDR1 and CDR2 from the germline V gene are LGHDT and YNNKEL (reference sequence). This clone was counted only a few times. Sequencing used immunoSEQ multiplex PCR; TCRdb keeps in-frame clones, though not all of them. Among around 52,000 clones, 80% to 95% were seen once, and the ten largest hold about 0.93%. This sequence was found in a man under 40 with colorectal cancer. J is TRBJ2-1 and V is TRBV3-1 (or the pseudogene TRBV3-2); D remains unclear. The specimen was PBMCs. This chain's CDR3 is CASSQESGEQFF. The CDR3 bases are TGTGCCAGCAGCCAAGAGTCAGGTGAGCAGTTCTTC.